This TCR beta chain was recorded in a study of cytomegalovirus exposure and HLA in healthy donors. PCR used 60 Vbeta primers and 13 Jbeta primers. The method was immunoSEQ multiplex PCR; TCRdb's version includes in-frame clones alone and lacks a portion of them. The table lists about 160,000 clones, about three quarters of them singletons. Notes on the study in general: Later genetic work tied a missense DCLRE1C variant to beta-chain V and J trimming. According to an earlier analysis, most TCR beta V segments yielded productive rearrangements about 87% or about 30% of the time.

This CDR3 is 16 amino acids long. V was pared by 1 base and J by 6 bases, with 9 bases of the junction left unmatched. The germline V gene encodes CDR1 SGHTA and CDR2 FQGNSA. As to this clone: Its antigen is not identified.

Sequencing was done on a sample of PBMCs. This chain links TRBV7-2 with TRBJ1-5; the match to TRBD1 covers 7 bases. This receptor was obtained from a woman aged 45 to 65 in good health and CMV-seropositive. The DNA of the CDR3 is TGTGCCAGCAGCTTAGTCGAAGGGGGCGGCCGTCAGCCCCAGCATTTT. This translates into CASSLVEGGGRQPQHF.